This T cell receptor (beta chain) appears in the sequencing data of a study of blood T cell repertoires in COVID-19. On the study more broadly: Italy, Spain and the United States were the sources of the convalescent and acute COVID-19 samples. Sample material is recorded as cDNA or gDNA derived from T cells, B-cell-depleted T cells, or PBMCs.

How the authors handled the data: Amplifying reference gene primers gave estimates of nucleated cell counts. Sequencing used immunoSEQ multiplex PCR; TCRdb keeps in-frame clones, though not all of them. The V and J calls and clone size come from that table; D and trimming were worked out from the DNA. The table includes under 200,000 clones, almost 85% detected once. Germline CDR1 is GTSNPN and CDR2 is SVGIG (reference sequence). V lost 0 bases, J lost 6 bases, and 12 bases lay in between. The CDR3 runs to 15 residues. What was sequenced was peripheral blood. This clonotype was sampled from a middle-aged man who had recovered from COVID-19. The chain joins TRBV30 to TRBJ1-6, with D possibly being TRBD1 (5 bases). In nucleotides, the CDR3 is TGTGCCTGGAGTGTCCGGACACCTATTAATTCACCCCTCCACTTT. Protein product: CAWSVRTPINSPLHF.